This T cell receptor beta chain is from a study of T-cell memory formation after mild COVID-19. Findings and caveats of the study: Among clones peaking at day 37 in the second wave, SARS-CoV-2 specificity remained unconfirmed.

Using constant-segment primers, 5'RACE produced TCR alpha and TCR beta cDNA libraries carrying sample barcodes and UMIs. In TCRdb, the 5' RACE reads were re-called with MiXCR into one record per CDR3 protein. Of roughly 250,000 distinct CDR3 sequences listed, roughly 17% are singletons. Germline CDR1 reads DFQATT; CDR2 reads SNEGSKA (reference sequence). The CDR3 extends over 12 amino acids. The ends were cut back, 5 bases at V and 2 bases at J, with 8 bases in the middle. The sample holds a few counts of this clonotype. No antigen is known for it. Sequenced input: PBMCs or a T cell subset sorted from them (not recorded which). This sequence originates from a man between 18 and 35 years old who had mild COVID-19 (a few samples of this study predate the infection). Cell type and time point are not known. V gene TRBV20-1 combines with J gene TRBJ2-3; D unclear. The chain's CDR3 is CSAQVLTDTQYF. CDR3 sequence (DNA): TGCAGTGCTCAAGTACTCACAGATACGCAGTATTTT.